This T cell receptor (beta chain) is drawn from a study of cytomegalovirus exposure and HLA in healthy donors. Regarding the study as a whole: Generally TCR sequences proved uncommon, though certain public TCRs appeared in numerous donors. Looking again later, the authors saw that most CMV-associated TCR beta chains seemed HLA-restricted. Researchers reported in a later analysis that a missense DCLRE1C variant was tied to TCR beta V- and J-gene trimming.

The PCR used 60 Vbeta and 13 Jbeta primers. Some clones are missing from TCRdb's copy, which holds only in-frame ones; the method was immunoSEQ multiplex PCR. The repertoire has more than 200,000 clones, roughly 80% of them found once; the top ten carry approximately 0.22%. This clone occurred a few times. Its antigen is undetermined. The sequenced sample consisted of PBMCs. This sequence was found in a girl aged 2 to 9 in good health and CMV-seronegative.

CDR3 sequence reads: CASSSRTPGQRLRAFF. CDR3 nucleotide sequence: TGTGCCAGCAGCTCCCGAACCCCGGGACAGAGATTAAGGGCTTTCTTT. V is TRBV5-6 and J is TRBJ1-1; 7 bases line up with TRBD1. Trimming cost V 3 bases and J 11 bases; bases outside gene matches: 19. The germline V gene encodes CDR1 SGHDT and CDR2 YYEEEE. This CDR3 region has 16 residues.